Presented here are 30 T cell receptor beta chains from one specimen sequenced in a study of CD8+CD57+ T cells in acquired aplastic anemia. TCR beta VDJ and CDR3 were profiled, and genomic DNA was the template. Each CDR3 protein gets one entry after TCRdb re-called the reads with MiXCR. The data hold some 160,000 distinct CDR3 sequences, with around half observed a single time. The authors sequenced patients whose flow cytometry had shown CD8+CD57+ cell expansion. The sample consisted of sorted CD4+, CD8+, or CD8+CD57+ T cells (not recorded which) from PBMCs. The receptors come from a human donor with aplastic anemia.

This clonotype was detected a few times. The chain uses TRBV6-1 and TRBJ2-5; 10 nucleotides line up with TRBD2. CDR1 and CDR2 (germline): MNHNS, SASEGT. The CDR3 is 18 residues long. With 2 bases clipped from V and 3 bases from J, the junction kept 12 bases outside the gene matches. The CDR3 here is CASSESALAGVPKETQYF. DNA for the CDR3: TGTGCCAGCAGTGAAAGCGCGCTAGCGGGAGTACCCAAAGAGACCCAGTACTTC.

The chain recombines TRBV7-8 with TRBJ2-3; D ambiguous. The length of the CDR3 is 14 residues. The germline V gene encodes CDR1 SGHVS and CDR2 FQNEAQ. V was clipped by 1 base and J by 3 bases, with 8 bases between them. The CDR3 bases are TGTGCCAGCAGCTTAGGGCAGTCAACAGATACGCAGTATTTT. This sequence encodes CASSLGQSTDTQYF.

This clonotype appeared a few times. The chain carries TRBV3-1 and TRBJ1-3; no clear D gene. The CDR3 spans 16 residues. Germline-derived CDR1 and CDR2 are LGHDT and YNNKEL (reference sequence). V lost 4 bases and J 5 bases, leaving 18 bases between the germline ends. As DNA, the CDR3 is TGTGCCAGCAGCCTGAATGAACGAAAATGGAGAAACACCATATATTTT. Translation: CASSLNERKWRNTIYF.

The chain couples TRBV9 to TRBJ1-5, with D perhaps TRBD1 (5 bases). This CDR3 contains 15 residues. Trimming took 3 bases from V and 2 from J, leaving 12 bases between them. Per the germline V gene, CDR1 is SGDLS and CDR2 is YYNGEE. The chain's CDR3 is CASSEGGDRNQPQHF. DNA of the CDR3: TGTGCCAGCAGCGAGGGAGGGGACCGCAATCAGCCCCAGCATTTT.

Note on this clonotype: This may stem from a read error, because a much larger clone lies one nucleotide away. The chain is built from TRBV9 and TRBJ1-2; D might be TRBD1 (5 bases). The germline V gene encodes CDR1 SGDLS and CDR2 YYNGEE. The CDR3 is 15 amino acids. The CDR3 protein is CAGSATLQETYGYTF. CDR3 coding DNA: TGTGCCGGCAGCGCAACCTTACAGGAAACCTATGGCTACACCTTC. The whole variable domain, remainder taken from reference TRBV9 and TRBJ1-2, is DSGVTQTPKHLITATGQRVTLRCSPRSGDLSVYWYQQSLDQGLQFLIQYYNGEERAKGNILERFSAQQFPDLHSELNLSSLELGDSALYFCAGSATLQETYGYTFGSGTRLTVV.

Ten or more counts support this clonotype. The chain joins TRBV29-1 to TRBJ2-3, with TRBD2 as a possible D gene (6 bases). CDR1 is SQVTM and CDR2 is ANQGSEA in the germline V gene. Trimming took off 6 bases at V and 4 bases at J, with 20 bases between the two ends. The CDR3 runs 15 residues. The CDR3 coding sequence is TGCAGCGTGAGGAGGGAGCCCCTTTATCCAGATACGCAGTATTTT. It is translated as CSVRREPLYPDTQYF.

The chain combines TRBV2 with TRBJ1-2; D is ambiguous. V lost 6 bases to trimming and J lost 0 bases, with 8 bases between them. CDR3 length: 13 amino acids. Germline V lookup: CDR1 SNHLY, CDR2 FYNNEI. This chain's CDR3 is CASSTGANYGYTF. The CDR3 DNA reads TGTGCCAGCAGCACGGGAGCTAACTATGGCTACACCTTC.

The chain couples TRBV7-9 to TRBJ2-5; 9 nucleotides agree with TRBD1. The V and J ends lost 4 bases and 2 bases, in that order; junction bases with no gene match: 5. CDR1 and CDR2 (germline): SEHNR, FQNEAQ (reference sequence). The CDR3 covers 15 residues. CDR3 in DNA: TGTGCCAGCAGCTACAGGGACAGGGTTCAAGAGACCCAGTACTTC. This encodes CASSYRDRVQETQYF.

The chain has TRBV10-3 and TRBJ2-5, with TRBD2 matching 11 bases. Trimming removed 11 bases from V and 4 bases from J; junction bases left unmatched: 12. The CDR3 has 15 residues. The germline V gene encodes CDR1 ENHRY and CDR2 SYGVKD. DNA for the CDR3: TGTGCCGTACGAGATAGCGGGGGGGCAGGAGAGACCCAGTACTTC. This sequence encodes CAVRDSGGAGETQYF.

This clonotype was detected many times. The gene calls are TRBV6-5 and TRBJ2-7; tentative D call: TRBD2 (7 bases). The CDR3 is 14 amino acids. Germline assignment: CDR1 MNHEY and CDR2 SVGAGI. Trimming left V 2 bases short and J 4 bases short, with 12 bases between. This CDR3 is CASSYGGGGYEQYF. CDR3 coding DNA: TGTGCCAGCAGTTACGGGGGGGGCGGGTACGAGCAGTACTTC.

This chain's CDR3 is CATSRDLWDSGQPQHF. The DNA for the CDR3 is TGTGCCACCAGCAGAGATCTTTGGGATTCAGGGCAGCCCCAGCATTTT. The chain has TRBV15 and TRBJ1-5; tentatively, D is TRBD1 (5 bases). The CDR3 has 16 amino acids. Per germline, CDR1 LNHNV and CDR2 YYDKDF (reference sequence). Trimming stripped 0 bases from V and 7 bases from J, with 16 bases between. Full variable domain (rest looked up from reference TRBV15 and TRBJ1-5): DAMVIQNPRYQVTQFGKPVTLSCSQTLNHNVMYWYQQKSSQAPKLLFHYYDKDFNNEADTPDNFQSRRPNTSFCFLDIRSPGLGDTAMYLCATSRDLWDSGQPQHFGDGTRLSIL.

This clonotype showed up just a few times. This chain's CDR3 is CASSVLPGGAETQYF. The CDR3 coding sequence is TGTGCCAGCAGTGTACTTCCAGGGGGGGCAGAGACCCAGTACTTC. The chain carries TRBV9 and TRBJ2-5; perhaps D is TRBD1 or TRBD2 (7 bases each). This CDR3 has 15 residues. Germline V gives CDR1 SGDLS, CDR2 YYNGEE. V was shortened by 5 bases and J by 4 bases, with 18 bases between the two germline ends.

This clonotype was counted ten times or more. The J gene is TRBJ2-3, the V gene TRBV9; maybe TRBD2 (6 bases). V dropped 0 bases and J dropped 2 bases, with 13 bases sitting between them. The CDR3 consists of 16 residues. CDR1 SGDLS and CDR2 YYNGEE come from the germline V gene. Here the CDR3 DNA reads TGTGCCAGCAGCGTAGGGGTAGCGGACGCCACAGATACGCAGTATTTT. As protein: CASSVGVADATDTQYF.

The rearrangement links TRBV20-1 to TRBJ2-6; D may be TRBD1 (6 bases). V lost 0 bases and J 12 bases, leaving 9 bases between the germline ends. The CDR3 loop spans 12 amino acids. Germline CDR1 reads DFQATT; CDR2 reads SNEGSKA (reference sequence). The CDR3 DNA sequence: TGCAGTGCTAGAGATCTGGACAGCGTCCTGACTTTC. Translated, it gives CSARDLDSVLTF.

The sample holds a few counts of this clonotype. The V call is TRBV10-3, the J call TRBJ1-2; 7 bases map to TRBD1. With V trimmed by 4 bases and J by 8 bases, 10 bases remained unmatched. The germline V gene has CDR1 ENHRY and CDR2 SYGVKD. The CDR3 covers 14 residues. The chain's CDR3 is CAISAEGAGSGYTF. The CDR3 DNA sequence: TGTGCCATCAGTGCGGAGGGGGCAGGTTCGGGCTACACCTTC.

The chain combines TRBV24-1 with TRBJ1-2; unclear D gene. The ends were cut back, 1 base at V and 7 bases at J, with 6 bases in the middle. The CDR3 is 12 amino acids. Germline CDR1 reads KGHDR; CDR2 reads SFDVKD. The CDR3 nucleotides read TGTGCCACCAGTGATTTTTCGTTTGGCTACACCTTC. Its protein is CATSDFSFGYTF.

This clonotype was seen ten or more times. The gene calls are TRBV12-3 or TRBV12-4 and TRBJ1-3; 7 positions agree with TRBD1. CDR3 size: 13 residues. Trimming cost V 5 bases and J 4 bases; bases outside gene matches: 2. The CDR3 spells CASSRGPGNTIYF. CDR3 sequence (DNA): TGTGCCAGCAGTAGGGGGCCAGGAAACACCATATATTTT.

Details on this clonotype: This may stem from a read error, because a much larger clone lies one nucleotide away. A read error is likely, as this CDR3 ends without the conserved phenylalanine or tryptophan. The genes are TRBV20-1 and TRBJ2-1; 10 bases match TRBD2. This CDR3 has 15 residues. Germline CDR1 DFQATT, CDR2 SNEGSKA (reference sequence). CDR3 nucleotides: TGCAGCCCTAGCGGGAGTTCCCTCTCCTACAATGAGCAGTTCCTC. It encodes CSPSGSSLSYNEQFL.

The J gene is TRBJ2-7, the V gene TRBV15; D gene uncertain. CDR1 LNHNV and CDR2 YYDKDF come from the germline V gene (reference sequence). The CDR3 length is 14 residues. Trimming removed 1 base at V and 0 bases at J, with 7 bases between. CDR3: CATSRAGASYEQYF. The CDR3 region has the DNA TGTGCCACCAGCAGAGCCGGCGCCTCCTACGAGCAGTACTTC.

With respect to this clonotype: The germline gene is not matched at one end of the junction; a read error may be the cause. The chain employs TRBV2 and TRBJ2-5, with TRBD1 as a possible D gene (6 bases). This CDR3 region has 13 residues. Germline V gene sequence: CDR1 SNHLY, CDR2 FYNNEI. Here the CDR3 reads CASSRDIQETQYF. CDR3 in DNA: TGCGCCAGCAGCAGGGACATCCAAGAGACCCAGTACTTC.

The chain employs TRBV2 and TRBJ1-4, with a possible D match to TRBD1 (6 bases). Trimming stripped 4 bases from V and 13 bases from J, with 22 bases between. Germline-derived CDR1 and CDR2 are SNHLY and FYNNEI. There are 15 residues in the CDR3. The CDR3 DNA reads as TGTGCCAGCAGTGTCAGGGAAGGGGGTGCAGGAAGACTGTTTTTT. It codes for CASSVREGGAGRLFF.

The sample holds many counts of this clonotype. The chain carries TRBV24-1 and TRBJ1-2; no firm D call. The CDR3 runs 12 residues. Germline CDR1 is KGHDR and CDR2 is SFDVKD. Trimming took off 4 bases at V and 2 bases at J, with 4 bases between the two ends. The CDR3 region has the DNA TGTGCCACCAGTGAAGGGAACTATGGCTACACCTTC. Its protein product is CATSEGNYGYTF.

At least ten counts were recorded for this clonotype. The gene calls are TRBV4-2 and TRBJ2-1, with 8 bases aligning to TRBD1. This CDR3 contains 15 residues. J gave up 2 bases and V 4 bases, and 4 bases lay outside the gene matches. The germline CDR1 and CDR2 sequences are LGHNA and YNFKEQ. For the CDR3, the DNA is TGTGCCAGCAGCCCGCAGGGGGCGCCCTACAATGAGCAGTTCTTC. It specifies CASSPQGAPYNEQFF.

The chain carries TRBV20-1 and TRBJ1-6, with D unresolved. The CDR3 runs to 14 residues. Germline V CDR1 and CDR2: DFQATT, SNEGSKA (reference sequence). V lost 6 bases, J lost 5 bases, and 14 bases lay in between. The chain's CDR3 is CSASPGRDNSPLHF. DNA for the CDR3: TGCAGTGCCTCACCGGGCAGAGATAATTCACCCCTCCACTTT.

This clonotype was detected ten times or more. The DNA of the CDR3 is TGTGCTAGTGGTTTGTTGTTTCAAGATACGCAGTATTTT. Translating it yields CASGLLFQDTQYF. This chain uses TRBV12-5 with TRBJ2-3; D unclear. Per germline, CDR1 LGHNT and CDR2 FRNRAP. The CDR3 sequence is 13 residues long. V was pared by 2 bases and J by 5 bases, with 8 bases between.

This clonotype was seen at least ten times. The chain uses TRBV19 and TRBJ1-6; D not certain. CDR1 LNHDA and CDR2 SQIVND come from the germline V gene (reference sequence). The CDR3 length is 13 residues. Trimming cost V 6 bases and J 7 bases, with 10 bases left between them. The CDR3 DNA sequence: TGTGCCAGTAGAGACCCGCCAAATTCACCCCTCCACTTT. This translates into CASRDPPNSPLHF.

This clonotype was seen at least ten times. The genes are TRBV19 and TRBJ2-1, with TRBD2 identical over 14 bases. This CDR3 region has 15 residues. Germline-derived CDR1 and CDR2 are LNHDA and SQIVND (reference sequence). The V and J ends lost 6 bases and 5 bases, in that order; junction bases with no gene match: 3. The CDR3 spells CASRETSGRDNEQFF. The CDR3 region has the DNA TGTGCCAGTAGAGAGACTAGCGGGAGGGACAATGAGCAGTTCTTC.

Comments on this clonotype: This may come from a read error, since a much larger clone is one base off. The chain links TRBV30 to TRBJ1-2, with D perhaps matching TRBD1 (5 bases). Germline assignment: CDR1 GTSNPN and CDR2 SVGIG (reference sequence). Trimming took off 2 bases at V and 6 bases at J, with 10 bases between the two ends. CDR3 size: 12 residues. The CDR3 is CAWSPTVDGYTF. The CDR3 DNA reads as TGTGCCTGGAGTCCGACAGTGGATGGCTACACCTTC.

The CDR3 DNA reads as TGTGCCATCTCGACAGGGACGTCCAATTCACCCCTCCACTTT. Its protein product is CAISTGTSNSPLHF. This rearrangement joins TRBV10-3 to TRBJ1-6; TRBD1 agrees at 7 bases. This CDR3 comprises 14 residues. The germline CDR1 and CDR2 sequences are ENHRY and SYGVKD. The junction had 8 bases not matched to a gene; V was cut back by 8 bases and J by 7 bases.

V gene TRBV2 combines with J gene TRBJ1-2; D gene ambiguous. Looked up from germline, CDR1 is SNHLY and CDR2 is FYNNEI. Between the trimmed V and J ends, which lost 1 base and 6 bases, there was a span of 18 bases. This CDR3 is 16 amino acids long. For the CDR3, the DNA is TGTGCCAGCAGTGAAGAGGCGAGACTAAGGCGGAATGGCTACACCTTC. As protein: CASSEEARLRRNGYTF.